This entry lists 23 T cell receptor beta chains sequenced from one sample in a study of shared clonotypes between healthy human individuals. Only in-frame clones appear in the TCRdb table, and some are missing; sequencing was by immunoSEQ multiplex PCR. The sample shows about 2.4 million clones, 93% of them seen only once. The sample consisted of naive CD4+ T cells from PBMCs. The sample's subset: CD45RA+ positively selected. The receptors here all came from a young man in good health. Some clones in this sample may be carry-over from other donors' samples.

Regarding this clone: The sample carries other DNA sequences with the same CDR3. This chain connects TRBV15 to TRBJ1-4; tentatively, D is TRBD1 (5 bases). V lost 1 base, J lost 5 bases, and 5 bases lay in between. The CDR3 has 13 residues. Germline V lookup: CDR1 LNHNV, CDR2 YYDKDF (reference sequence). Here the CDR3 DNA reads TGTGCCACCAGCAGAGGACAGAATGAAAAACTGTTTTTT. Residues: CATSRGQNEKLFF.

The genes are TRBV7-3 and TRBJ2-3; 8 positions match TRBD2. Germline CDR1 and CDR2: SGHTA and FQGTGA. The length of the CDR3 is 15 residues. V trimming: 5 bases; J trimming: 3 bases; junction bases outside the gene matches: 7. CDR3 in DNA: TGTGCCAGCAGCCCGTTGGGCGGGAGGACAGATACGCAGTATTTT. It encodes CASSPLGGRTDTQYF.

The chain links TRBV4-1 to TRBJ1-1, with 10 bases aligning to TRBD1. The germline CDR1 and CDR2 sequences are MGHRA and YSYEKL. The J segment lost 0 bases and the V segment lost 1 base, leaving 5 bases of the junction unmatched. This CDR3 region has 17 residues. DNA for the CDR3: TGCGCCAGCAGCCAAGGAGACAGGGGGCACATGAACACTGAAGCTTTCTTT. Its translation is CASSQGDRGHMNTEAFF.

In the case of this clone: Other DNA sequences in the sample encode the same CDR3. V usage is TRBV5-1 and J usage is TRBJ2-1, with no clear D. Trimming stripped 0 bases from V and 2 bases from J, with 9 bases between. Germline values: CDR1 SGHRS, CDR2 YFSETQ. The CDR3 is made up of 15 amino acids. The CDR3 protein is CASSLGGSTYNEQFF. The CDR3 DNA reads as TGCGCCAGCAGCTTGGGTGGGTCGACCTACAATGAGCAGTTCTTC.

This chain uses TRBV25-1 with TRBJ2-3, with 8 bases aligning to TRBD2. In germline, CDR1 is MGHDK, CDR2 SYGVNS. The CDR3 has 14 residues. With 5 bases clipped from V and 3 bases from J, the junction kept 4 bases outside the gene matches. CDR3: CASSSSGSTDTQYF. CDR3 bases: TGTGCCAGCAGTTCCAGCGGGAGTACAGATACGCAGTATTTT.

The V and J genes are TRBV28 and TRBJ2-5; D remains unclear. Germline-derived CDR1 and CDR2 are MDHEN and SYDVKM. There are 15 residues in the CDR3. Trimming pared 6 bases from V and 5 bases from J, leaving 19 bases between. Here the CDR3 reads CASSRSAAPKETQYF. Written as DNA, the CDR3 is TGTGCCAGCAGCCGCTCGGCAGCCCCTAAGGAGACCCAGTACTTC.

Regarding this clone: The sample carries other DNA sequences with the same CDR3. V gene TRBV28 combines with J gene TRBJ1-5, with 8 bases aligning to TRBD1. Trimming removed 4 bases from V and 6 bases from J; junction bases left unmatched: 5. There are 14 residues in the CDR3. Germline-derived CDR1 and CDR2 are MDHEN and SYDVKM. In DNA, the CDR3 is TGTGCCAGCAGTTCAGGGGGCAGTAGTCAGCCCCAGCATTTT. Amino acids: CASSSGGSSQPQHF.

The V call is TRBV28, the J call TRBJ1-3; D is possibly TRBD1 (5 bases). Trimming took off 3 bases at V and 3 bases at J, with 12 bases between the two ends. Germline V gene sequence: CDR1 MDHEN, CDR2 SYDVKM. This CDR3 region has 15 residues. The CDR3, as DNA: TGTGCCAGCAGTTTGCCGGTGAGGGGTGGAAACACCATATATTTT. It translates to CASSLPVRGGNTIYF.

As to this clone: This same CDR3 is encoded by further DNA sequences in the sample. The rearrangement links TRBV7-9 to TRBJ2-1; weak D call: TRBD2 (5 bases). The V gene's germline CDR1 is SEHNR and CDR2 FQNEAQ (reference sequence). Trimming removed 5 bases at V and 0 bases at J, with 11 bases between. There are 15 residues in the CDR3. CDR3 DNA sequence: TGTGCCAGCAGCCCCGCGGGCAGCTCCTACAATGAGCAGTTCTTC. It encodes CASSPAGSSYNEQFF.

In regard to this clone: This CDR3 is also generated by other DNA sequences in the sample. The genes are TRBV7-2 and TRBJ2-7; tentatively, D is TRBD1 (7 bases). This CDR3 contains 12 residues. CDR1 and CDR2 from the germline V gene are SGHTA and FQGNSA. Trimming shortened V by 6 bases and J by 3 bases, and 9 bases separated the two germline ends. CDR3 sequence reads: CASRRDSYEQYF. For the CDR3, the DNA is TGTGCCAGCAGGCGGGACAGCTACGAGCAGTACTTC.

The chain combines TRBV2 with TRBJ2-6; D is possibly TRBD1 (5 bases). CDR1 and CDR2 (germline): SNHLY, FYNNEI. The CDR3 is 17 residues long. V lost 0 bases and J lost 0, with 9 bases in between. CDR3 loop: CASSEAQGSSGANVLTF. The DNA for the CDR3 is TGTGCCAGCAGTGAAGCGCAGGGAAGCTCTGGGGCCAACGTCCTGACTTTC. Full variable domain (remainder filled in from reference TRBV2 and TRBJ2-6): EPEVTQTPSHQVTQMGQEVILRCVPISNHLYFYWYRQILGQKVEFLVSFYNNEISEKSEIFDDQFSVERPDGSNFTLKIRSTKLEDSAMYFCASSEAQGSSGANVLTFGAGSRLTVL.

The chain employs TRBV7-9 and TRBJ1-1; 9 bases fit TRBD1. This CDR3 region has 15 residues. Trimming at V came to 5 bases and at J to 0 bases, leaving 4 bases not matched to a gene. The germline CDR1 and CDR2 sequences are SEHNR and FQNEAQ (reference sequence). The chain's CDR3 is CASSTWTGVNTEAFF. CDR3 coding DNA: TGTGCCAGCAGCACCTGGACAGGGGTGAACACTGAAGCTTTCTTT.

V usage is TRBV11-1 and J usage is TRBJ2-7; D is unclear. Germline CDR1 and CDR2: SGHAT and FQDESV (reference sequence). The CDR3 consists of 11 residues. V was clipped by 4 bases and J by 7 bases, with 8 bases between them. CDR3 sequence reads: CASSSSQEQYF. The CDR3 DNA reads TGTGCCAGCAGCTCATCGCAGGAGCAGTACTTC.

The chain joins TRBV7-3 to TRBJ2-2; 7 nucleotides align to TRBD2. With V trimmed by 4 bases and J by 7 bases, 6 bases remained unmatched. Germline V CDR1 and CDR2: SGHTA, FQGTGA. This CDR3 is built from 14 residues. CDR3 region: CASSSGLESGELFF. DNA for the CDR3: TGTGCCAGCAGCTCCGGACTAGAGAGCGGGGAGCTGTTTTTT.

This rearrangement joins TRBV5-1 to TRBJ1-1; possible D gene TRBD1, 5 bases. This CDR3 has 15 amino acids. The V and J ends lost 1 base and 1 base respectively, with 11 bases between them. Germline V gene sequence: CDR1 SGHRS, CDR2 YFSETQ. CDR3 bases: TGCGCCAGCAGCTTGTATCCAGACAGGAACACTGAAGCTTTCTTT. It codes for CASSLYPDRNTEAFF.

This chain connects TRBV2 to TRBJ1-1; a possible D gene is TRBD1 (6 bases). Germline lookup yields CDR1 SNHLY and CDR2 FYNNEI. The CDR3 sequence is 14 residues long. Trimming stripped 4 bases from V and 5 bases from J, with 14 bases between. The CDR3 reads CASSVIRRGTEAFF. CDR3 coding DNA: TGTGCCAGCAGTGTAATTCGCAGGGGTACTGAAGCTTTCTTT.

The chain couples TRBV5-1 to TRBJ1-1; D is perhaps TRBD1 (6 bases). Trimming shortened V by 2 bases and J by 3 bases, and 11 bases separated the two germline ends. CDR1 and CDR2 from the germline V gene are SGHRS and YFSETQ. This CDR3 is 14 amino acids long. CDR3 residues: CASSLQGRDTEAFF. The CDR3 DNA sequence: TGCGCCAGCAGCTTACAGGGTAGGGACACTGAAGCTTTCTTT.

The chain recombines TRBV4-2 with TRBJ2-3, with D possibly TRBD2 on 5 matching bases. The CDR3 loop spans 12 amino acids. V gave up 0 bases and J gave up 9 bases, with 7 bases separating them. The germline gives CDR1 LGHNA, CDR2 YNFKEQ. CDR3 sequence (DNA): TGTGCCAGCAGCCAAGAGGGAGCGACGCAGTATTTT. It codes for CASSQEGATQYF.

The genes are TRBV6-5 and TRBJ1-1, with TRBD1 matching 8 bases. The CDR3 loop spans 14 amino acids. CDR1 is MNHEY, CDR2 SVGAGI, per germline. With V trimmed by 2 bases and J by 4 bases, 3 bases remained unmatched. CDR3 bases: TGTGCCAGCAGTTACCAGACAGGGGTCACTGAAGCTTTCTTT. Its translation: CASSYQTGVTEAFF.

J is TRBJ2-3 and V is TRBV7-2; D not resolved. Germline lookup yields CDR1 SGHTA and CDR2 FQGNSA. The CDR3 runs to 15 residues. Trimming pared 0 bases from V and 1 base from J, leaving 8 bases between. The chain's CDR3 is CASSLAQAGTDTQYF. The CDR3 DNA follows: TGTGCCAGCAGCTTAGCCCAGGCGGGCACAGATACGCAGTATTTT.

V usage is TRBV7-2 and J usage is TRBJ1-6; D is ambiguous. Germline CDR1 is SGHTA and CDR2 is FQGNSA. The ends were cut back, 4 bases at V and 10 bases at J, with 11 bases in the middle. This CDR3 contains 13 residues. The CDR3 loop reads CASSSNGVSPLHF. CDR3 in DNA: TGTGCCAGCAGCTCTAACGGGGTGTCACCCCTCCACTTT.

The V call is TRBV28, the J call TRBJ1-1, with TRBD1 matching 7 bases. Unmatched junction bases numbered 12, after V lost 6 bases and J lost 8 bases. The V gene's germline CDR1 is MDHEN and CDR2 SYDVKM. The CDR3 has 14 amino acids. CDR3 DNA: TGTGCCAGCAGCAGACCGACCGCAGGGGGAGAAGCTTTCTTT. It is translated as CASSRPTAGGEAFF.

The V call is TRBV27, the J call TRBJ1-4; tentatively, D is TRBD1 (6 bases). Germline CDR1 is MNHEY and CDR2 is SMNVEV (reference sequence). CDR3 length: 15 residues. With 4 bases removed from V and 6 bases from J, the gap between germline ends came to 15 bases. The CDR3 is CASSSPARGDEKLFF. DNA for the CDR3: TGTGCCAGCAGTTCCCCCGCCAGGGGCGATGAAAAACTGTTTTTT.